The present entry profiles one T cell receptor beta chain with its context. Its antigen remains unidentified. In nominal health when sampled, donors likely had unrecorded immune exposures nonetheless. The data originate from a study of cytomegalovirus exposure and HLA in healthy donors. Findings and limits, study-wide: Associated with HLA alleles at 0.05 false discovery rate in a later analysis were some 18,000 TCR beta sequences. Further analysis, carried out later, found HLA-associated TCR beta chains more clonally expanded than equally common other chains. Accurate predictions that matched the HLA-A and HLA-B alleles of most subjects were reportedly made from TCR beta sequences.

Use of 60 Vbeta and 13 Jbeta primers characterized the PCR. Generated by immunoSEQ multiplex PCR, the TCRdb table keeps only in-frame clones and is missing some. The sample includes approximately 110,000 clones, around 72% seen only once; the top ten take about 5%. The sequenced sample was PBMCs. This receptor was identified in a male donor in good health and CMV-seronegative.

Here the CDR3 reads CASSLEGGRLYNEQFF. The DNA of the CDR3 is TGTGCCAGCAGCTTAGAGGGCGGGAGACTCTACAATGAGCAGTTCTTC. The chain combines TRBV7-9 with TRBJ2-1, with TRBD2 matching 7 bases. CDR3 length equals 16 residues. The ends lost 1 base at V and 3 bases at J; junction bases unmatched: 6. Germline V CDR1 and CDR2: SEHNR, FQNEAQ (reference sequence).